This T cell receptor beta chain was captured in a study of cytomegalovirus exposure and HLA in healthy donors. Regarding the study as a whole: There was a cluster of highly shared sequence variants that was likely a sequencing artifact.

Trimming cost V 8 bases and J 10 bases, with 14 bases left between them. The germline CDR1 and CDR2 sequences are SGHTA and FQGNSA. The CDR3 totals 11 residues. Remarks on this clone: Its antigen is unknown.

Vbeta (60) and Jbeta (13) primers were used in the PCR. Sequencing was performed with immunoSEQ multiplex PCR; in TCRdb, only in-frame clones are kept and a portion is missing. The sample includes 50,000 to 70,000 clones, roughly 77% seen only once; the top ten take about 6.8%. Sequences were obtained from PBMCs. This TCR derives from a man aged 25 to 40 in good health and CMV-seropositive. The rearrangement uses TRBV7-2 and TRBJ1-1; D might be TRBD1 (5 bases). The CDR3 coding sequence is TGTGCCAGCCGGAGACAGTTCGGAGCTTTCTTT. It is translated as CASRRQFGAFF.